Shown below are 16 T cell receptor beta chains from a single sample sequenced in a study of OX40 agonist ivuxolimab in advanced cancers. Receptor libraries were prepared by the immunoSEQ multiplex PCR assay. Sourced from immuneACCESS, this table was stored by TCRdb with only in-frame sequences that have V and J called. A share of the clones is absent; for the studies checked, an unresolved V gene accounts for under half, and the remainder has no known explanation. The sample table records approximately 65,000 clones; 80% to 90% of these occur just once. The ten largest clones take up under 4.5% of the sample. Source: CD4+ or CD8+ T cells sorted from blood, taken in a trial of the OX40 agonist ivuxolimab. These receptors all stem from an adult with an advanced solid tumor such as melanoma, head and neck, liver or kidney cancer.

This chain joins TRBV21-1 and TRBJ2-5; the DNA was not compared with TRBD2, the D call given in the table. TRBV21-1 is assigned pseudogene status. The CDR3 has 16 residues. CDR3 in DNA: TGTGCCAGCAGCAAAGCCCCGGGACTAGCGGAAGAGACCCAGTACTTC. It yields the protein CASSKAPGLAEETQYF.

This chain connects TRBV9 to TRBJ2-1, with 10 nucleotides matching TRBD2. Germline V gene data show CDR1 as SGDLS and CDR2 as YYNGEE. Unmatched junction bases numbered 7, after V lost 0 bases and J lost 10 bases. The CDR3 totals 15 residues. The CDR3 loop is CASSVEGDSGREQFF. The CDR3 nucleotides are TGTGCCAGCAGCGTAGAGGGTGATAGCGGGAGGGAGCAGTTCTTC.

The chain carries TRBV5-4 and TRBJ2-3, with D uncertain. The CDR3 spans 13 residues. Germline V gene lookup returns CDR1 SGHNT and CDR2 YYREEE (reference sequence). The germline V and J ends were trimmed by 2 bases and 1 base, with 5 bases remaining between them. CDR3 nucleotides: TGTGCCAGCAGCTTTTCCGGCACAGATACGCAGTATTTT. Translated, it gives CASSFSGTDTQYF.

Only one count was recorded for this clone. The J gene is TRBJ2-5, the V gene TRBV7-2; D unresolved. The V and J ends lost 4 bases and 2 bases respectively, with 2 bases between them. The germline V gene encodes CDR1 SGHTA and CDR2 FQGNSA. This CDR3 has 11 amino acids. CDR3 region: CASSSQETQYF. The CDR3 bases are TGTGCCAGCAGCTCTCAAGAGACCCAGTACTTC.

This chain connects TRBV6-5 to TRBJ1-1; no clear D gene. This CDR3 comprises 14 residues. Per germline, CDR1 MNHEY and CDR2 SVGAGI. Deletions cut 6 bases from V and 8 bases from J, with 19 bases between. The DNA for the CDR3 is TGTGCCAGCAGGACGACCGTAAACGTCCCCGAAGCTTTCTTT. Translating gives CASRTTVNVPEAFF.

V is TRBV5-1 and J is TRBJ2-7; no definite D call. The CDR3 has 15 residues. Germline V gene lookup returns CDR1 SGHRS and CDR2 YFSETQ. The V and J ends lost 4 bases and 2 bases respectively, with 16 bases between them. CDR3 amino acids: CASSPAPTPTYEQYF. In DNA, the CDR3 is TGCGCCAGCAGCCCCGCCCCGACACCGACCTACGAGCAGTACTTC.

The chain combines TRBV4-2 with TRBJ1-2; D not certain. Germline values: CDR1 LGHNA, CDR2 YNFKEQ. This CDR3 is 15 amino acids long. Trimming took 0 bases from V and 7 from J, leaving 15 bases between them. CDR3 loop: CASSQDEAAVGGYTF. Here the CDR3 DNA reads TGTGCCAGCAGCCAAGATGAAGCAGCCGTCGGTGGCTACACCTTC.

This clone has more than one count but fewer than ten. Written as DNA, the CDR3 is TGTGCCATCAAAGAATCACTAGATACGCAGTATTTT. The encoded protein is CAIKESLDTQYF. The chain couples TRBV10-3 to TRBJ2-3, with no clear D. There are 12 residues in the CDR3. The V gene lost 7 bases and the J gene lost 5 bases, with 10 bases spanning the gap. CDR1 and CDR2 (germline): ENHRY, SYGVKD.

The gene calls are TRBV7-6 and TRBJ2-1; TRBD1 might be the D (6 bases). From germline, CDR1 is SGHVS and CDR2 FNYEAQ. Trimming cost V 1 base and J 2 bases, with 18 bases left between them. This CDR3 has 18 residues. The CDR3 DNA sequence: TGTGCCAGCAGCTTAGGCGGACAGCGTCAAGACCCCTACAATGAGCAGTTCTTC. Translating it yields CASSLGGQRQDPYNEQFF.

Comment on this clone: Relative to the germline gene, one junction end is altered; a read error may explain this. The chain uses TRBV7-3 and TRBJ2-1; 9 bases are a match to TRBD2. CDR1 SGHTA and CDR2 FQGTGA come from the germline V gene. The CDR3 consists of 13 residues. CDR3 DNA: TGTGCCAGCAGCCTGACTAGCGGAGGTCCCCTGATCTTC. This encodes CASSLTSGGPLIF.

The CDR3 sequence: CSVPYSRWEGNYNEQFF. The CDR3 bases are TGCAGCGTCCCTTACTCGAGGTGGGAGGGCAATTACAATGAGCAGTTCTTC. This chain links TRBV29-1 with TRBJ2-1; 7 nucleotides line up with TRBD2. V lost 6 bases, J lost 4 bases, and 18 bases stayed unmatched. Germline CDR1 is SQVTM and CDR2 is ANQGSEA. The CDR3 extends over 17 amino acids.

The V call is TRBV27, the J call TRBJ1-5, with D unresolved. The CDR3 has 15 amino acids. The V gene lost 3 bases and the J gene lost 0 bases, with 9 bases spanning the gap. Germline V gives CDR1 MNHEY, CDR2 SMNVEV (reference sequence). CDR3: CASSFSVYSNQPQHF. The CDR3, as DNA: TGTGCCAGCAGTTTTTCGGTGTATAGCAATCAGCCCCAGCATTTT.

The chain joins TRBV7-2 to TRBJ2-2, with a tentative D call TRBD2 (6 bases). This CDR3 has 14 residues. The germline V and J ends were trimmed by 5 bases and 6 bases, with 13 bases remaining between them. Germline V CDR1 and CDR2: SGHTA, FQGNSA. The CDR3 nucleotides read TGTGCCAGCAGCCGAATCGGAGGGCCCGGGGAGCTGTTTTTT. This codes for CASSRIGGPGELFF.

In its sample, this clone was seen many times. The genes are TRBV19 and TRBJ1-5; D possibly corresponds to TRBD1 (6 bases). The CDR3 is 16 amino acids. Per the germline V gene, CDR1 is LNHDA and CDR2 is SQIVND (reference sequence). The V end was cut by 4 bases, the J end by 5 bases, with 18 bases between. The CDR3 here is CASSTPRRGYDQPQHF. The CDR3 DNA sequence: TGTGCCAGTAGTACCCCCCGCAGGGGTTACGATCAGCCCCAGCATTTT.

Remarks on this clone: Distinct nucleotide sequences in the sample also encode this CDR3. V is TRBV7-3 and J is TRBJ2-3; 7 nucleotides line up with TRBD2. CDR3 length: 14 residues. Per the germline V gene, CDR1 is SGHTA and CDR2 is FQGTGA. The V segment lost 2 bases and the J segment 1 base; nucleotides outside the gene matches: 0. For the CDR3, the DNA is TGTGCCAGCAGCTTAGCGGGGGGCACAGATACGCAGTATTTT. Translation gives CASSLAGGTDTQYF.

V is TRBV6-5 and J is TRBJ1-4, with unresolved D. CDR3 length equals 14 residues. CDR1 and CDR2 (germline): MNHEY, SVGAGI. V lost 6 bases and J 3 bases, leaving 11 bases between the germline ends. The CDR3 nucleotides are TGTGCCAGCAGCCGATACATCTCTAATGAAAAACTGTTTTTT. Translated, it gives CASSRYISNEKLFF.